What follows are 21 T cell receptor beta chains derived from one specimen sequenced in a study of blood T cell repertoires in COVID-19. Assay: immunoSEQ multiplex PCR; the TCRdb copy retains only in-frame clones and omits some. The sample lists roughly 200,000 clones; roughly 82% were seen once. Source material: PBMCs or T cells enriched from blood (not recorded which). These receptors all come from a man aged 40-55 years who had recovered from COVID-19.

The gene calls are TRBV7-3 and TRBJ2-3, with 12 bases matching TRBD2. CDR3 length: 15 amino acids. After removal of 9 bases from V and 4 bases from J, the junction contained 8 bases not matched to a gene. CDR1 is SGHTA, CDR2 FQGTGA, per germline. As DNA, the CDR3 is TGTGCCAGTGCCGGGACTAGCGGGTTCGCAGATACGCAGTATTTT. It yields the protein CASAGTSGFADTQYF.

This clone appeared a few times. This rearrangement joins TRBV27 to TRBJ1-2; TRBD1 matches at 9 bases. The CDR3 consists of 16 residues. The V gene's germline CDR1 is MNHEY and CDR2 SMNVEV (reference sequence). After removal of 5 bases from V and 4 bases from J, the junction contained 11 bases not matched to a gene. CDR3 loop: CASSPLGQGTPYGYTF. The CDR3 region has the DNA TGTGCCAGCAGTCCCCTCGGACAGGGGACCCCCTATGGCTACACCTTC.

V is TRBV11-2 and J is TRBJ1-4; the D is unclear. The CDR3 contains 14 residues. V lost 5 bases, J lost 8 bases, and 15 bases lay in between. The germline CDR1 and CDR2 sequences are SGHAT and FQNNGV. CDR3 DNA sequence: TGTGCCAGCAGCCCCCCGGTCGGGTTCGAAAAACTGTTTTTT. Translated: CASSPPVGFEKLFF.

This rearrangement joins TRBV3-1 (or the pseudogene TRBV3-2) to TRBJ2-7; a possible D gene is TRBD2 (8 bases). V gave up 4 bases and J gave up 2 bases, with 39 bases separating them. Germline CDR1 LGHDT, CDR2 YNNKEL (reference sequence). This CDR3 has 23 residues. This CDR3 is CASSPPRGRGTTSGDPHPYEQYV. The CDR3 DNA reads TGTGCCAGCAGCCCCCCCCGTGGCAGGGGGACAACTAGCGGAGATCCCCACCCCTACGAGCAGTACGTC.

The gene calls are TRBV27 and TRBJ2-7; 11 nucleotides agree with TRBD2. From germline, CDR1 is MNHEY and CDR2 SMNVEV (reference sequence). The junction had 9 bases not matched to a gene; V was cut back by 8 bases and J by 3 bases. The CDR3 runs to 15 residues. The CDR3 DNA follows: TGTGCCAGCCTTGGCCCCGGGACTAGCGGCTACGAGCAGTACGTC. Translated: CASLGPGTSGYEQYV.

This CDR3 reads CASSQGDGSPLHF. CDR3 sequence (DNA): TGTGCCAGCAGCCAAGGAGATGGTTCACCCCTCCACTTT. V gene TRBV3-1 (or the pseudogene TRBV3-2) combines with J gene TRBJ1-6; D unresolved. Germline CDR1 is LGHDT and CDR2 is YNNKEL (reference sequence). The CDR3 sequence is 13 residues long. Trimming left V 1 base short and J 9 bases short, with 7 bases between.

The rearrangement links TRBV21-1 to TRBJ2-3; TRBD1, the table's D call, was not compared with the DNA. TRBV21-1 is classified as a pseudogene. CDR3 length: 13 amino acids. The CDR3 coding sequence is TGTGCCAGCAGGCCCTGGGGGCAGTATGCGCAGTATTTT. This sequence encodes CASRPWGQYAQYF.

The count of this clone is one. The gene calls are TRBV7-9 and TRBJ1-2, with D maybe TRBD1 (6 bases). Trimming stripped 2 bases from V and 0 bases from J, with 10 bases between. The CDR3 runs to 15 residues. Germline values: CDR1 SEHNR, CDR2 FQNEAQ (reference sequence). CDR3 DNA sequence: TGTGCCAGCAGCTTACAGGGGTTCGCTAACTATGGCTACACCTTC. It translates to CASSLQGFANYGYTF.

The CDR3 bases are TGTGCCAGCACCGAAGCGGGAGCACCCTACTACGAGCAGTACTTC. Protein sequence: CASTEAGAPYYEQYF. J is TRBJ2-7 and V is TRBV6-1, with 8 bases that match TRBD2. Germline CDR1 and CDR2: MNHNS and SASEGT. V was pared by 7 bases and J by 3 bases, with 11 bases of the junction left unmatched. This CDR3 is built from 15 residues.

The V and J genes are TRBV15 and TRBJ1-6, with TRBD1 as a possible D gene (6 bases). This CDR3 is 18 amino acids long. V lost 1 base and J 0 bases, leaving 13 bases between the germline ends. Germline CDR1 is LNHNV and CDR2 is YYDKDF (reference sequence). CDR3 bases: TGTGCCACCAGCAGAGGGACAGAGTGGAGCTCCTATAATTCACCCCTCCACTTT. Amino acids: CATSRGTEWSSYNSPLHF.

The chain links TRBV5-1 to TRBJ2-3, with 7 positions matching TRBD2. In germline, CDR1 is SGHRS, CDR2 YFSETQ. V trimming: 0 bases; J trimming: 3 bases; junction bases outside the gene matches: 7. This CDR3 comprises 16 residues. The CDR3 sequence: CASSLEEGGPTDTQYF. CDR3 coding DNA: TGCGCCAGCAGCTTGGAGGAGGGAGGGCCGACAGATACGCAGTATTTT.

With regard to this clone: An end of the junction does not agree with germline; a read error may underlie this. V is TRBV7-7 and J is TRBJ1-5; D is perhaps TRBD1 (6 bases). The germline gives CDR1 SSHAT, CDR2 FNYEAQ (reference sequence). This CDR3 is 17 amino acids long. For the CDR3, the DNA is TGTGCTAGCAGCATCCCCAGGGGCGTCTATAGCAATCAGCCCCAGCATTTT. Protein sequence: CASSIPRGVYSNQPQHF. Together with reference TRBV7-7 and TRBJ1-5, the CDR3 gives the full variable domain: GAGVSQSPRYKVTKRGQDVTLRCDPISSHATLYWYQQALGQGPEFLTYFNYEAQPDKSGLPSDRFSAERPEGSISTLTIQRTEQRDSAMYRCASSIPRGVYSNQPQHFGDGTRLSIL.

The rearrangement joins TRBV7-2 to TRBJ2-5; 7 bases fit TRBD2. Germline V gives CDR1 SGHTA, CDR2 FQGNSA. The J segment lost 6 bases and the V segment lost 5 bases, leaving 9 bases of the junction unmatched. This CDR3 contains 14 residues. Here the CDR3 reads CASSPYAGAKTQYF. CDR3 coding DNA: TGTGCCAGCAGCCCCTATGCGGGAGCAAAGACCCAGTACTTC.

The chain couples TRBV10-3 to TRBJ2-3; TRBD1 agrees at 9 bases. V was clipped by 5 bases and J by 3 bases; unmatched bases: 6. Germline CDR1 ENHRY, CDR2 SYGVKD. The CDR3 has 15 residues. CDR3 nucleotide sequence: TGTGCCATCAGTCGGACAGGGGAAGGTACAGATACGCAGTATTTT. It translates to CAISRTGEGTDTQYF.

This chain uses TRBV30 with TRBJ2-7; TRBD2 aligns across 10 bases. The germline V gene has CDR1 GTSNPN and CDR2 SVGIG (reference sequence). Trimming removed 3 bases from V and 5 bases from J; junction bases left unmatched: 16. CDR3 length: 17 residues. CDR3 in amino acids: CAWSGRGASGSLDEQYV. For the CDR3, the DNA is TGTGCCTGGAGCGGCCGAGGGGCTAGCGGGAGTCTCGACGAGCAGTACGTC.

The sample holds one count of this clone. The chain couples TRBV11-2 to TRBJ1-5; 7 nucleotides match TRBD1. Trimming removed 1 base from V and 7 bases from J; junction bases left unmatched: 4. The CDR3 has 14 amino acids. Germline CDR1 reads SGHAT; CDR2 reads FQNNGV. The DNA for the CDR3 is TGTGCCAGCAGCTTAGCGGGCAGGGGGCAGCCCCAGCATTTT. The encoded protein is CASSLAGRGQPQHF.

The gene calls are TRBV6-1 and TRBJ2-1; D perhaps matches TRBD2 (6 bases). Germline loops: CDR1 MNHNS, CDR2 SASEGT. V lost 3 bases and J lost 0, with 12 bases in between. This CDR3 has 16 residues. For the CDR3, the DNA is TGTGCCAGCAGTGAGGAGGGAGGCAGCTCCTACAATGAGCAGTTCTTC. Translated, it gives CASSEEGGSSYNEQFF.

The chain uses TRBV9 and TRBJ2-3; possible D gene TRBD2, 6 bases. Germline V CDR1 and CDR2: SGDLS, YYNGEE. This CDR3 has 16 residues. Trimming took 0 bases from V and 0 from J, leaving 11 bases between them. CDR3 sequence: CASSVAGDMSTDTQYF. DNA of the CDR3: TGTGCCAGCAGCGTAGCGGGAGATATGAGCACAGATACGCAGTATTTT.

The chain links TRBV24-1 to TRBJ2-1; 9 nucleotides align to TRBD2. J gave up 6 bases and V 5 bases, and 7 bases lay outside the gene matches. CDR1 and CDR2 from the germline V gene are KGHDR and SFDVKD. This CDR3 has 15 residues. The CDR3 protein is CATSGEGTSLNEQFF. The CDR3 region has the DNA TGTGCCACCAGTGGGGAGGGGACTAGCCTCAATGAGCAGTTCTTC.

The chain recombines TRBV3-1 (or the pseudogene TRBV3-2) with TRBJ1-5; 7 bases are a match to TRBD1. V lost 3 bases to trimming and J lost 7 bases; unmatched junction nucleotides: 3. The germline V gene has CDR1 LGHDT and CDR2 YNNKEL (reference sequence). The CDR3 covers 13 residues. CDR3 region: CASSQDRMQPQHF. CDR3 in DNA: TGTGCCAGCAGCCAGGACAGGATGCAGCCCCAGCATTTT.

The chain uses TRBV6-5 and TRBJ2-4, with D unclear. CDR3 size: 15 residues. Looked up from germline, CDR1 is MNHEY and CDR2 is SVGAGI. Trimming stripped 7 bases from V and 0 bases from J, with 13 bases between. The CDR3 DNA reads as TGTGCCAGCAAAAAAACAGTCTTAGCCAAAAACATTCAGTACTTC. Amino acid sequence: CASKKTVLAKNIQYF.